This T cell receptor beta chain appears in the sequencing data of a study of T-cell reconstitution after alpha-beta-depleted transplantation in children. After removal of 0 bases from V and 6 bases from J, the junction contained 10 bases not matched to a gene. There are 16 residues in the CDR3. The germline CDR1 and CDR2 sequences are SGHRS and YFSETQ. It was with unique molecular identifiers that the TCRbeta library was prepared. Each CDR3 protein is one row after TCRdb ran MiXCR on the PCR reads. The sample has about 1,000,000 distinct CDR3 sequences, under 30% seen once. The sample in question was PBMCs, mostly from graft donor cells, obtained 360 days after TCRalphabeta/CD19-depleted stem cell transplant. The genes are TRBV5-1 and TRBJ1-2; 8 nucleotides line up with TRBD1. The origin of this receptor is a boy younger than two who had a stem cell transplant for SCID, so the T cells may come from the graft donor. The CDR3 loop reads CASSLDRGDRRDGYTF. The CDR3 DNA sequence: TGCGCCAGCAGCTTGGACAGGGGGGACCGGAGAGATGGCTACACCTTC.